The text below deals with one T cell receptor (beta chain). This clonotype appeared many times. Its binding antigen is unknown. Per-base quality was not reported, and no clone a single base away is much larger than it. The record originates from a study of T cells in Graves' hyperthyroidism and ophthalmopathy (dated by TCRdb to between 2019 and 2020). Regarding the study in general: Peripheral blood samples were taken at initial diagnosis, before any treatment was given. To identify TCR V-J signatures that set the groups apart, the researchers used a discovery cohort of 100 patients, made up of 43 with Graves' ophthalmopathy and 57 with stable Graves' hyperthyroidism. Prospective prediction of ophthalmopathy was tested in an independent validation cohort consisting of 18 to 20 hyperthyroidism patients and some 17 patients who later progressed to ophthalmopathy. The approximately 90 discovery patients were randomly split 7:3 into training and test sets. In roughly six Graves' hyperthyroidism patients, the study also compared T-cell repertoires from thyroid tissue with T-cell repertoires from blood. After sampling, hyperthyroidism patients received methimazole starting at 30 mg daily, and ophthalmopathy patients received high-dose intravenous methylprednisolone. The paper describes TCR Vbeta CDR3 sequencing of 140 or so peripheral blood samples, made up of about 41 ophthalmopathy patients, around 78 hyperthyroidism patients and around 17 progressor patients.

Results and caveats for the whole study, not just this receptor: In cross-validation, a model built on a 13 V-J signature told ophthalmopathy apart from stable hyperthyroidism with 87.88% sensitivity and 81% to 82% specificity, and in testing the same model reached 80%/75%. In validation, the model predicted progression to ophthalmopathy with about 71% sensitivity and 72% to 75% specificity, a median of 6.5 months before onset. No statistical method was used to set the sample size in advance, and investigators knew the group allocation. Blood samples also contained most of the expanded thyroid clonotypes (frequency above 0.001), which suggests that blood repertoires may reflect thyroid immune responses.

Moderately to severely active disease, a Clinical Activity Score of at least 3, a NOSPECS grade of at least 4, and a duration under 3 months were present in ophthalmopathy patients. Any patient with an uncontrolled infection, another autoimmune disease, pregnancy or lactation was excluded. Clinical symptoms, serum thyroxine and TRAb, thyroid ultrasound, and orbital computed tomography formed the basis for the diagnoses. Ficoll-Paque density gradient centrifugation was used to isolate PBMCs from about 10 ml of fresh peripheral blood. Trizol reagent was used to extract total RNA, and RNA quality was then checked on an Agilent 2100 Bioanalyzer. The TCR beta CDR3 regions were amplified from RNA transcripts. A first-round RT-PCR of the TCR CDR3 used the HTBI primer set with the Qiagen OneStep RT-PCR kit. Libraries were constructed in a second round of multiplex PCR, after which size selection and purification were performed. Sequencing of the libraries was done on an Illumina HiSeq2000 using paired-end 100 bp reads. Processing in the source paper ran as follows. SOAPnuke was used to process the raw data, removing reads that contained adapters or uncalled bases, had a mean Phred below 15, or lacked an exact match to the constant primer or identifier. COPE v1.2.5 was used to merge high-quality paired reads, and clonotypes were defined as unique nucleotide sequences. MiTCR v1.1 was used to align the clonotypes against IMGT TRBV, TRBD and TRBJ reference segments. Analysis was restricted to V-J combinations with a frequency above 0.0001, which covered 99% to 99.2% of repertoires. A TCS score was defined as the ratio between F50 (clonal expansion) and ExV (chaos), using BLOSUM62-based TCRdist between CDR3 peptides within each V-J. Welch's t-statistics and random forest reduced 500 to 550 V-J features to roughly 13, which were used in a naive Bayes classifier (R e1071). Using fastp trimming at Q25 and MiXCR clonotype assembly, TCRdb reanalyzed the public sequencing data and kept in-frame beta chains. For every CDR3 protein sequence, its rows merge into one entry that carries the most common genes and DNA. Here the V and J calls rest on TCRdb's processing, not on the authors' analysis. In all, the sample holds around 600,000 distinct CDR3 sequences, and more than 15% of those were seen once. Of the sample, 3% to 4% falls within the top ten clones.

Sequencing was carried out using blood. The sequence came from a woman aged 35 to 49 with Graves' ophthalmopathy.

This receptor carries the CDR3 CASSHGTRGGAGQFF. The DNA reads TGTGCCAGCAGCCACGGTACCCGGGGGGGGGCCGGGCAGTTCTTC. The chain employs TRBV3-1 and TRBJ2-1; the junction holds 8 bases that match TRBD2. V and J are trimmed by 3 bases and 12 bases, and the gene matches miss 13 bases of the junction. Measured from the cysteine to the phenylalanine, the CDR3 is 15 residues long. Only the CDR3 part of the read is kept: 45 bases, read in frame from the first base. As encoded in the germline V gene (reference sequence), CDR1 is LGHDT while CDR2 is YNNKEL.